Listed below are T cell receptor beta chains from one sample, sequenced in a study of T cells in Graves' hyperthyroidism and ophthalmopathy. One entry per CDR3 protein, called by TCRdb with MiXCR from the multiplex PCR reads. The profile covers around 380,000 distinct CDR3 sequences, with roughly 13% appearing a single time and less than 25% taken by the ten largest. Sequenced: blood. Receptors originate from a man aged 25 to 45 with Graves' hyperthyroidism that later progressed to Graves' ophthalmopathy. The CDR3 runs from the conserved cysteine through the conserved F or W. A D gene is named only where the DNA matches it firmly. Clone size, where shown, is once, few, many, or a class for clones that have expanded.

TRBV11-2	TRBD1	TRBJ2-3	-	CASCEGAWTDTQYF	TGTGCCAGCTGCGAGGGGGCTTGGACAGATACGCAGTATTTT
TRBV11-2	-	TRBJ2-7	many	CASSRGWDSREQYF	TGTGCCAGCAGCCGCGGGTGGGACTCCCGGGAGCAGTACTTC
TRBV18	-	TRBJ2-1	few	CASSPRGVEQFF	TGTGCCAGCTCACCCCGGGGTGTTGAGCAGTTCTTC
TRBV20-1	TRBD2	TRBJ2-7	-	CSARGSGSSYEQYF	TGCAGTGCTAGGGGTAGCGGGAGCTCCTACGAGCAGTACTTC
TRBV5-1	-	TRBJ1-5	many	CASSLEGPQPQHF	TGCGCCAGCAGCTTGGAAGGGCCTCAGCCCCAGCATTTT
TRBV11-2	TRBD1	TRBJ2-5	many	CASRGTGGKETQYF	TGTGCCAGCAGGGGGACAGGGGGTAAGGAGACCCAGTACTTC
TRBV20-1	-	TRBJ2-4	many	CSARDMPTDSGIQYF	TGCAGTGCTAGAGATATGCCCACCGACAGCGGCATTCAGTACTTC
TRBV3-1	-	TRBJ2-2	many	CASSQGKAGELFF	TGTGCCAGCAGCCAAGGGAAGGCCGGGGAGCTGTTTTTT
TRBV5-1	-	TRBJ2-1	few	CASNPRWQEGYGEQFF	TGCGCCAGCAATCCCAGGTGGCAGGAGGGCTATGGTGAGCAGTTCTTC
TRBV5-1	-	TRBJ1-3	many	CASSSGTTSGNTIYF	TGCGCCAGCAGCTCCGGGACGACCTCTGGAAACACCATATATTTT
TRBV5-6	TRBD1	TRBJ1-6	-	CASSFPGTGDNSPLHF	TGTGCCAGCAGCTTTCCGGGGACAGGGGATAATTCACCCCTCCACTTT
TRBV30	-	TRBJ2-1	many	CAWSWARLVQFF	TGTGCCTGGAGCTGGGCGAGGTTAGTGCAGTTCTTC
TRBV3-1	-	TRBJ1-2	many	CASSQAGVGGYTF	TGTGCCAGCAGCCAAGCAGGGGTAGGTGGCTACACCTTC
TRBV25-1	-	TRBJ2-1	-	CASRAHSYNEQFF	TGTGCCAGCAGGGCCCACAGCTACAATGAGCAGTTCTTC
TRBV7-9	TRBD1	TRBJ1-3	-	CASSLRTGIGNTIYF	TGTGCCAGCAGCCTAAGGACAGGGATTGGAAACACCATATATTTT
TRBV7-9	-	TRBJ2-2	-	CASSPRTFGWEDGELFF	TGTGCCAGCAGTCCTCGGACCTTCGGGTGGGAGGACGGGGAGCTGTTTTTT
TRBV15	-	TRBJ2-7	many	CATRMTGGYEQYF	TGTGCCACGAGGATGACAGGCGGCTACGAGCAGTACTTC
TRBV3-1	-	TRBJ1-1	many	CASSQGPGSGTEAFF	TGTGCCAGCAGCCAAGGGCCAGGGTCGGGCACTGAAGCTTTCTTT
TRBV28	TRBD1	TRBJ2-6	-	CASTPRQGKLSGANVLTF	TGTGCCAGCACTCCCCGACAGGGGAAGCTCTCTGGGGCCAACGTCCTGACTTTC
TRBV12-3/TRBV12-4	-	TRBJ1-2	many	CASSFVTGNGYTF	TGTGCCAGCAGTTTCGTTACAGGGAACGGCTACACCTTC
TRBV18	TRBD1	TRBJ2-1	many	CASSPPGQDKQFF	TGTGCCAGCTCACCCCCAGGACAGGATAAGCAGTTCTTC
TRBV11-3	TRBD1	TRBJ1-4	many	CASSAPGTGAEKLFF	TGTGCCAGCAGCGCCCCCGGGACAGGGGCTGAAAAACTGTTTTTT
TRBV5-1	TRBD1	TRBJ2-6	few	CASSTGQGYGANVLTF	TGCGCCAGCAGCACAGGACAGGGGTACGGGGCCAACGTCCTGACTTTC
TRBV4-1	-	TRBJ2-7	few	CASSHLWGEQYF	TGCGCCAGCAGCCACCTCTGGGGCGAGCAGTACTTC
TRBV9	-	TRBJ1-4	many	CASSVEAGTDEKLFF	TGTGCCAGCAGCGTAGAGGCAGGGACTGATGAAAAACTGTTTTTT
TRBV3-1	-	TRBJ2-2	-	CASSQDIPDTGELFF	TGTGCCAGCAGCCAAGATATTCCAGACACCGGGGAGCTGTTTTTT
TRBV7-8	-	TRBJ1-1	many	CASSGLSTEAFF	TGTGCCAGCAGCGGCCTCAGCACTGAAGCTTTCTTT
TRBV6-2/TRBV6-3	-	TRBJ2-2	many	CASERGGSWTGELFF	TGTGCCAGCGAACGGGGCGGCTCGTGGACCGGGGAGCTGTTTTTT
TRBV7-8	-	TRBJ1-4	many	CASCRGRVRATNEKLFF	TGTGCCAGCTGTCGGGGCAGGGTTCGTGCAACTAATGAAAAACTGTTTTTT
TRBV24-1	TRBD1	TRBJ2-1	few	CATSDHGQGAFNEQFF	TGTGCCACCAGTGACCACGGACAGGGGGCTTTCAATGAGCAGTTCTTC
TRBV12-3/TRBV12-4	TRBD1	TRBJ2-5	-	CASSSRDSPRETQYF	TGTGCCAGCAGTTCCCGGGACAGCCCCCGAGAGACCCAGTACTTC
TRBV18	-	TRBJ1-5	many	CASSPGGSGNQPQHF	TGTGCCAGCTCACCAGGGGGCTCGGGAAATCAGCCCCAGCATTTT
TRBV18	-	TRBJ1-5	many	CASSPPGSGQPQHF	TGTGCCAGCTCACCGCCAGGGTCGGGACAGCCCCAGCATTTT
TRBV15	TRBD1	TRBJ2-2	-	CATSRGTGAPNTGELFF	TGTGCCACCAGCAGGGGGACAGGGGCCCCCAACACCGGGGAGCTGTTTTTT